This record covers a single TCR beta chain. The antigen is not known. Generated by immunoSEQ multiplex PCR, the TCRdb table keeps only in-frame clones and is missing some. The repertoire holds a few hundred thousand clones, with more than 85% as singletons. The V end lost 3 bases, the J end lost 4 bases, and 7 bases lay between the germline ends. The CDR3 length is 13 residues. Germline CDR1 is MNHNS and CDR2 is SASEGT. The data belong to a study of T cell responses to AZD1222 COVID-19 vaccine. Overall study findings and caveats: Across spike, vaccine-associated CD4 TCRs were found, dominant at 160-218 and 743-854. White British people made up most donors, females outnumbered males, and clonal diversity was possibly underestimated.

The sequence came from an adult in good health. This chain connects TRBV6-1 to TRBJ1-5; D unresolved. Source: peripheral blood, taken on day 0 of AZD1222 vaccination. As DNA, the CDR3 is TGTGCCAGCAGTGATATGAATAATCAGCCCCAGCATTTT. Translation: CASSDMNNQPQHF.